This TCR beta chain was identified during a study of early T cells in non-severe SARS-CoV-2 infection. Overall study: The input, bulk RNA from unsorted whole blood, was sequenced, and chains were unpaired.

General study findings and limits: Anti-spike CD8 responses were favored in VDJdb matching, and private and CD4 specificities were missed.

This clonotype was observed many times. Its target is not known. The CDR3 has 15 residues. Germline-derived CDR1 and CDR2 are DFQATT and SNEGSKA (reference sequence). The ends were cut back, 0 bases at V and 7 bases at J, with 16 bases in the middle. Unique molecular identifier tags were affixed to discrete cDNA molecules. In TCRdb, the 5' RACE reads were re-called with MiXCR into one record per CDR3 protein. The sample lists approximately 48,000 distinct CDR3 sequences, about 6.5% occurring once. This clonotype was sampled from an adult who was a healthcare worker with PCR-confirmed SARS-CoV-2 infection or an uninfected control (not recorded which). The sample consisted of whole blood, taken at baseline. The chain carries TRBV20-1 and TRBJ1-5; D is possibly TRBD1 (6 bases). CDR3 DNA: TGCAGTGCTAGAGATCAGCACAGGGTGGACCAGCCCCAGCATTTT. This encodes CSARDQHRVDQPQHF.